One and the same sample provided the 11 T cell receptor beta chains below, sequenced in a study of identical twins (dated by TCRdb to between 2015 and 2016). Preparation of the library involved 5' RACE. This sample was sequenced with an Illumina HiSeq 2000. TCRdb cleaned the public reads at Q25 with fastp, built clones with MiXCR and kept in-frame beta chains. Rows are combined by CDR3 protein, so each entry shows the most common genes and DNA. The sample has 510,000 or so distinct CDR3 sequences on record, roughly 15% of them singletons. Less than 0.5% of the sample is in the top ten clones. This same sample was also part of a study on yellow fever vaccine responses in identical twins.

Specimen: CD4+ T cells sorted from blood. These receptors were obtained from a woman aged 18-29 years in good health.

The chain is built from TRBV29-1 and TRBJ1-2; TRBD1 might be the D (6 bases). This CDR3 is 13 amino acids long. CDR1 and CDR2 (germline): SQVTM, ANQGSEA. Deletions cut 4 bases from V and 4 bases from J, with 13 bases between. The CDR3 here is CSVVSGAIYGYTF. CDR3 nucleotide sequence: TGCAGCGTTGTTTCGGGGGCGATCTATGGCTACACCTTC.

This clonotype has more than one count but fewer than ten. The CDR3 loop reads CASRFSSYEQYF. CDR3 sequence (DNA): TGTGCCAGCAGGTTCTCCTCCTACGAGCAGTACTTC. J is TRBJ2-7 and V is TRBV12-3 or TRBV12-4; D gene ambiguous. The CDR3 length is 12 residues. The V end lost 6 bases, the J end lost 0 bases, and 6 bases lay between the germline ends.

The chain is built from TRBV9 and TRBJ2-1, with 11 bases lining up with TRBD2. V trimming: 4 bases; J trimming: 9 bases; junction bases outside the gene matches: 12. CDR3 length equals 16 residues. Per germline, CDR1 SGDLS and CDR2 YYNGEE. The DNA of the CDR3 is TGTGCCAGCAGCCGTTTTACTAGCGGGAGTTTAGTTGAGCAGTTCTTC. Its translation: CASSRFTSGSLVEQFF.

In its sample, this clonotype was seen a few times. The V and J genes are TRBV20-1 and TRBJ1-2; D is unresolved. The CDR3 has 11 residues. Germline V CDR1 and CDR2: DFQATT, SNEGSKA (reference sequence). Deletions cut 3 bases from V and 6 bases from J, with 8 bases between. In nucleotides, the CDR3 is TGCAGTGCTAGTCAACTCGATGGCTACACCTTC. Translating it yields CSASQLDGYTF.

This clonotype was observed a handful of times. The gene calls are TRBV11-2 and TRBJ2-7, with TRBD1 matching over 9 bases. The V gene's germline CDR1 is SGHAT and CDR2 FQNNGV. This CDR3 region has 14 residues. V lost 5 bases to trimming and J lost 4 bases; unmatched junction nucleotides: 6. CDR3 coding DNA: TGTGCCAGCAGCCAGGACAGGGGATCTTACGAGCAGTACTTC. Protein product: CASSQDRGSYEQYF.

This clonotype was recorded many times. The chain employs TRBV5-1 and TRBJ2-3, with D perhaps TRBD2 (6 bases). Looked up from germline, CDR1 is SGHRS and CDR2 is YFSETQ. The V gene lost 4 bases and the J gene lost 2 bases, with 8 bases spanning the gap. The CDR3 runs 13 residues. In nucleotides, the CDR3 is TGCGCCAGCAGCCCGGGGGTCACAGATACGCAGTATTTT. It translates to CASSPGVTDTQYF.

The CDR3 region has the DNA TGCGCCAGCACCTTCACCGGGACAATTACAGAGACCCAGTACTTC. This translates into CASTFTGTITETQYF. This rearrangement joins TRBV5-1 to TRBJ2-5; the D gene is possibly TRBD1 (6 bases). The CDR3 runs to 15 residues. Between the trimmed V and J ends, which lost 6 bases and 4 bases, there was a span of 19 bases. CDR1 is SGHRS, CDR2 YFSETQ, per germline. Using reference TRBV5-1 and TRBJ2-5 for the parts outside the CDR3, the full variable domain is KAGVTQTPRYLIKTRGQQVTLSCSPISGHRSVSWYQQTPGQGLQFLFEYFSETQRNKGNFPGRFSGRQFSNSRSEMNVSTLELGDSALYLCASTFTGTITETQYFGPGTRLLVL.

The CDR3 spells CSADYFGRSTEAFF. The CDR3 region has the DNA TGCAGCGCTGATTATTTTGGCCGGAGCACTGAAGCTTTCTTT. The rearrangement joins TRBV29-1 to TRBJ1-1, with D hard to call. Trimming removed 7 bases from V and 4 bases from J, with 19 bases in between. The CDR3 loop spans 14 amino acids. CDR1 and CDR2 (germline): SQVTM, ANQGSEA.

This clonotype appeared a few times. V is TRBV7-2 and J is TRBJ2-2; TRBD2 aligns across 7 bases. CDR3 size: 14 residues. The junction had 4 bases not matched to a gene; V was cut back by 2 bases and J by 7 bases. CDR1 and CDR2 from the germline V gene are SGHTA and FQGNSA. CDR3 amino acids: CASSLSGDLGELFF. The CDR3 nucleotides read TGTGCCAGCAGCTTAAGCGGGGATCTCGGGGAGCTGTTTTTT.

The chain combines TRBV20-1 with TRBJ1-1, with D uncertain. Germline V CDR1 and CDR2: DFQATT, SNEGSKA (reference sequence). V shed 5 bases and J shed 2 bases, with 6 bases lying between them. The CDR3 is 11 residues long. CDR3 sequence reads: CSAQQNTEAFF. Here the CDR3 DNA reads TGCAGTGCTCAACAAAACACTGAAGCTTTCTTT.

The CDR3 region is CASSQLWGGSTEAFF. The CDR3 DNA reads TGTGCCAGCAGCCAACTATGGGGGGGAAGCACTGAAGCTTTCTTT. This chain uses TRBV14 with TRBJ1-1; D perhaps matches TRBD1 (5 bases). The CDR3 is made up of 15 amino acids. V lost 2 bases, J lost 4 bases, and 14 bases lay in between. Germline V lookup: CDR1 SGHDN, CDR2 FVKESK. Full variable domain (remainder filled in from reference TRBV14 and TRBJ1-1): EAGVTQFPSHSVIEKGQTVTLRCDPISGHDNLYWYRRVMGKEIKFLLHFVKESKQDESGMPNNRFLAERTGGTYSTLKVQPAELEDSGVYFCASSQLWGGSTEAFFGQGTRLTVV.